This T cell receptor beta chain was profiled in a study of blood T cell repertoires in COVID-19. The overall study: Samples of COVID-19 (acute and convalescent) were obtained from the United States, Italy and Spain. T cells, B-cell-depleted T cells, or PBMCs supplied cDNA or gDNA.

Germline assignment: CDR1 MDHEN and CDR2 SYDVKM. With 8 bases removed from V and 5 bases from J, the gap between germline ends came to 9 bases. The CDR3 covers 12 residues. In the original workflow: Reference gene primer amplification yielded estimated nucleated cell counts. The data were produced by immunoSEQ multiplex PCR, yet TCRdb's version contains in-frame clones alone and is incomplete. Clone size and the V and J calls come from that table; the DNA yielded D and trimming. The sample yields around 110,000 clones, about 91% seen once. The rearrangement uses TRBV28 and TRBJ2-2; D not certain. The sequence was collected from a man aged 45 to 65 with active or convalescent COVID-19. The sample was peripheral blood. CDR3 DNA sequence: TGTGCCAGCTTAAGCTGGACCGGGGAGCTGTTTTTT. Protein: CASLSWTGELFF.